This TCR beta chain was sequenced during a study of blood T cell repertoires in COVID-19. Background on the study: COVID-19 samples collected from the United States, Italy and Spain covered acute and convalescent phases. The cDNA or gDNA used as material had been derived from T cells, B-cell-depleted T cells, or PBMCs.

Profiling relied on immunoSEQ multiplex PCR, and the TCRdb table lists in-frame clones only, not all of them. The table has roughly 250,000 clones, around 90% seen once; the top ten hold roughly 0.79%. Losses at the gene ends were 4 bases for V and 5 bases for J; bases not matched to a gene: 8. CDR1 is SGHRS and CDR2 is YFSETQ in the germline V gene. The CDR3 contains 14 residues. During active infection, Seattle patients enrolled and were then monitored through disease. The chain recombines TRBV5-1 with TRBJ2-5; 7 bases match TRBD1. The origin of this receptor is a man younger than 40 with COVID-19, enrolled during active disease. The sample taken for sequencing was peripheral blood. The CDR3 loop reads CASSPRGTDETQYF. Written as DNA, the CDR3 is TGCGCCAGCAGCCCGAGGGGGACAGACGAGACCCAGTACTTC.